One and the same sample provided the 32 T cell receptor beta chains below, sequenced in a study of blood T cell repertoires in COVID-19. Assay used: immunoSEQ multiplex PCR; TCRdb lists only in-frame clones, some missing. There are under 200,000 clones in the sample; approximately 80% occur only once, and approximately 1.4% lies in the top ten. Input material: peripheral blood. The receptors were sampled from a human donor in a cohort sampled during active COVID-19.

The rearrangement links TRBV7-2 to TRBJ1-3; TRBD1 matches at 7 bases. The trim removed 5 bases at V and 4 bases at J, leaving 8 bases unmatched. The germline gives CDR1 SGHTA, CDR2 FQGNSA. The CDR3 runs to 15 residues. The CDR3 protein is CASSPPGGRGNTIYF. The CDR3 coding sequence is TGTGCCAGCAGCCCTCCAGGGGGGAGAGGAAACACCATATATTTT.

This clone was recorded many times. V is TRBV28 and J is TRBJ1-2; D perhaps matches TRBD1 (5 bases). Germline loops: CDR1 MDHEN, CDR2 SYDVKM. The germline V and J ends were trimmed by 7 bases and 8 bases, with 14 bases remaining between them. The CDR3 runs to 12 residues. CDR3 sequence (DNA): TGTGCCAGCATCGGGGGGGATGTCGGCTACACCTTC. The encoded protein is CASIGGDVGYTF.

The rearrangement joins TRBV24-1 to TRBJ2-7, with D possibly matching TRBD1 (5 bases). The CDR3 has 15 residues. Trimming shortened V by 9 bases and J by 3 bases, and 20 bases separated the two germline ends. Per the germline V gene, CDR1 is KGHDR and CDR2 is SFDVKD. CDR3 coding DNA: TGTGCCACCGACCCTGGGGCAGGGTATAACTACGAGCAGTACTTC. Translating gives CATDPGAGYNYEQYF.

This chain uses TRBV6-4 with TRBJ2-1, with D possibly TRBD2 on 5 matching bases. This CDR3 has 15 residues. Germline assignment: CDR1 MRHNA and CDR2 SNTAGT. V gave up 3 bases and J gave up 6 bases, with 15 bases separating them. The CDR3 DNA reads as TGTGCCAGCAGTGAGGACTCCGGCTCTCCCAATGAGCAGTTCTTC. Translating it yields CASSEDSGSPNEQFF.

The chain joins TRBV7-4 to TRBJ1-1, with 11 bases identical to TRBD1. Germline trimming cut 4 bases from V and 1 base from J; bases unmatched to any gene: 14. The germline gives CDR1 SGHVT, CDR2 SQSDAQ. The CDR3 length is 19 residues. CDR3: CASSCSPKSGTGGNTEAFF. The CDR3 coding sequence is TGTGCCAGCAGCTGCAGCCCCAAATCCGGGACAGGGGGGAACACTGAAGCTTTCTTT.

V and J are TRBV28 and TRBJ1-4; tentative D call: TRBD1 (5 bases). This CDR3 contains 11 residues. From germline, CDR1 is MDHEN and CDR2 SYDVKM. V gave up 7 bases and J gave up 8 bases, with 8 bases separating them. In nucleotides, the CDR3 is TGTGCCAGCATGGGGGGGGAAAAACTGTTTTTT. Its translation: CASMGGEKLFF.

The rearrangement joins TRBV15 to TRBJ1-3, with D tentatively TRBD1 (5 bases). This CDR3 comprises 16 residues. In germline, CDR1 is LNHNV, CDR2 YYDKDF (reference sequence). V was clipped by 0 bases and J by 0 bases, with 9 bases between them. The CDR3 reads CATSREQVNSGNTIYF. CDR3 sequence (DNA): TGTGCCACCAGCAGAGAACAGGTTAACTCTGGAAACACCATATATTTT.

This chain uses TRBV25-1 with TRBJ2-1; no clear D gene. V was trimmed by 2 bases and J by 6 bases, leaving 17 bases between them. Germline V gene sequence: CDR1 MGHDK, CDR2 SYGVNS. This CDR3 contains 16 residues. CDR3: CASSEGFSPGVNEQFF. The CDR3 bases are TGTGCCAGCAGTGAAGGATTTTCCCCCGGAGTCAATGAGCAGTTCTTC.

This chain links TRBV9 with TRBJ2-1; tentatively, D is TRBD1 (8 bases). Trimming left V 5 bases short and J 7 bases short, with 19 bases between. In germline, CDR1 is SGDLS, CDR2 YYNGEE. CDR3 length equals 15 residues. The CDR3 protein is CASSEFHRGGNEQFF. The CDR3 DNA follows: TGTGCCAGCAGTGAGTTCCACAGGGGGGGAAATGAGCAGTTCTTC.

The V and J genes are TRBV24-1 and TRBJ2-3, with 9 nucleotides matching TRBD1. The V gene end was trimmed by 3 bases and the J gene end by 3 bases; junction bases not matched to a gene: 9. The CDR3 length is 17 residues. Germline assignment: CDR1 KGHDR and CDR2 SFDVKD. CDR3 residues: CATSDPTGGASTDTQYF. CDR3 in DNA: TGTGCCACCAGTGATCCCACAGGGGGCGCATCGACAGATACGCAGTATTTT.

The chain joins TRBV15 to TRBJ2-3; 8 nucleotides line up with TRBD2. Trimming at V came to 1 base and at J to 5 bases, leaving 5 bases not matched to a gene. CDR3 size: 15 residues. The germline V gene has CDR1 LNHNV and CDR2 YYDKDF (reference sequence). The CDR3 bases are TGTGCCACCAGCAGAGGGGCGGGGGGAGTAGATACGCAGTATTTT. Amino acids: CATSRGAGGVDTQYF. Supplemented by reference TRBV15 and TRBJ2-3, the full variable domain reads DAMVIQNPRYQVTQFGKPVTLSCSQTLNHNVMYWYQQKSSQAPKLLFHYYDKDFNNEADTPDNFQSRRPNTSFCFLDIRSPGLGDTAMYLCATSRGAGGVDTQYFGPGTRLTVL.

The chain uses TRBV3-1 (or the pseudogene TRBV3-2) and TRBJ1-5; no clear D. Germline V gene data show CDR1 as LGHDT and CDR2 as YNNKEL (reference sequence). The CDR3 runs 13 residues. V gave up 1 base and J gave up 5 bases, with 6 bases separating them. DNA of the CDR3: TGTGCCAGCAGCCAAGGAGTTGATCAGCCCCAGCATTTT. Translating gives CASSQGVDQPQHF.

This clone has just one count. CDR3: CASRGGSSTDTQYF. For the CDR3, the DNA is TGCGCCAGCCGAGGCGGCTCTAGCACAGATACGCAGTATTTT. The genes are TRBV5-1 and TRBJ2-3; D gene unclear. The CDR3 runs to 14 residues. CDR1 SGHRS and CDR2 YFSETQ come from the germline V gene. V shed 7 bases and J shed 0 bases, with 12 bases lying between them.

V and J are TRBV4-3 and TRBJ2-7; 11 nucleotides agree with TRBD2. Per the germline V gene, CDR1 is LGHNA and CDR2 is YSLEER. The CDR3 is 16 amino acids. J lost 3 bases, V lost 0 bases, and 4 bases had no gene match. Here the CDR3 DNA reads TGCGCCAGCAGCCAAGAGAAGGGACTAGCGGTCTACGAGCAGTACTTC. Translating it yields CASSQEKGLAVYEQYF.

The chain combines TRBV7-9 with TRBJ2-7, with TRBD1 as a possible D gene (6 bases). Germline V CDR1 and CDR2: SEHNR, FQNEAQ (reference sequence). V lost 6 bases and J 4 bases, leaving 22 bases between the germline ends. The CDR3 extends over 16 amino acids. CDR3 loop: CASSPIKGTRPYEQYF. The CDR3 DNA sequence: TGTGCCAGCAGTCCCATCAAGGGGACACGTCCTTACGAGCAGTACTTC. Using reference TRBV7-9 and TRBJ2-7 for the parts outside the CDR3, the full variable domain is DTGVSQNPRHKITKRGQNVTFRCDPISEHNRLYWYRQTLGQGPEFLTYFQNEAQLEKSRLLSDRFSAERPKGSFSTLEIQRTEQGDSAMYLCASSPIKGTRPYEQYFGPGTRLTVT.

The V and J genes are TRBV6-2 or TRBV6-3 and TRBJ2-7; 7 nucleotides line up with TRBD2. Germline assignment: CDR1 MNHEY and CDR2 SVGEGT. The junction had 4 bases not matched to a gene; V was cut back by 4 bases and J by 1 base. This CDR3 is built from 14 residues. The CDR3 DNA sequence: TGTGCCAGCAGTTCGACTAGCCTTTCCTACGAGCAGTACTTC. Translated, it gives CASSSTSLSYEQYF.

The rearrangement joins TRBV27 to TRBJ2-7; 8 bases map to TRBD1. Germline CDR1 reads MNHEY; CDR2 reads SMNVEV (reference sequence). The V segment lost 6 bases and the J segment 1 base; nucleotides outside the gene matches: 8. The length of the CDR3 is 15 residues. In nucleotides, the CDR3 is TGTGCCAGCAGGGCCGGGACAGGTTTTTCCTACGAGCAGTACTTC. This gives the protein CASRAGTGFSYEQYF.

The rearrangement joins TRBV28 to TRBJ2-7; D ambiguous. The germline V gene encodes CDR1 MDHEN and CDR2 SYDVKM. The CDR3 has 14 amino acids. Deletions cut 5 bases from V and 2 bases from J, with 13 bases between. In nucleotides, the CDR3 is TGTGCCAGCAGTCCCTCGACACCTACCTACGAGCAGTACTTC. It translates to CASSPSTPTYEQYF.

The chain uses TRBV7-2 and TRBJ2-1; TRBD1 aligns across 8 bases. CDR1 is SGHTA and CDR2 is FQGNSA in the germline V gene. The CDR3 is made up of 16 amino acids. V lost 7 bases, J lost 2 bases, and 10 bases stayed unmatched. CDR3 in DNA: TGTGCCAGCACTCTGAACGGACAGGGCCCCTACAATGAGCAGTTCTTC. Protein product: CASTLNGQGPYNEQFF.

The CDR3 nucleotides read TGTGCCAGCAGCGCGCCCGGGACAGGGGACCCACTTAACTATGGCTACACCTTC. Translated: CASSAPGTGDPLNYGYTF. The V and J genes are TRBV28 and TRBJ1-2; 10 nucleotides agree with TRBD1. CDR1 MDHEN and CDR2 SYDVKM come from the germline V gene. Losses at the gene ends were 6 bases for V and 1 base for J; bases not matched to a gene: 14. The CDR3 has 18 amino acids.

This chain joins TRBV28 and TRBJ1-6, with TRBD1 matching over 8 bases. The V segment lost 8 bases and the J segment 15 bases; nucleotides outside the gene matches: 12. Germline assignment: CDR1 MDHEN and CDR2 SYDVKM. The CDR3 has 13 amino acids. In nucleotides, the CDR3 is TGTGCCAGCGACGACAGGGGAGGAGTGGTCCTCCACTTT. Translation: CASDDRGGVVLHF.

The chain joins TRBV19 to TRBJ1-6; a weak D match, TRBD1 (6 bases). This CDR3 is built from 15 residues. The germline V gene has CDR1 LNHDA and CDR2 SQIVND (reference sequence). V dropped 5 bases and J dropped 4 bases, with 12 bases sitting between them. In DNA form, the CDR3 reads TGTGCCAGTAGTGGATCCGGGACATATAATTCACCCCTCCACTTT. Its translation: CASSGSGTYNSPLHF.

The rearrangement links TRBV11-2 to TRBJ2-7; D is uncertain. The CDR3 is made up of 12 amino acids. Between the trimmed V and J ends, which lost 1 base and 3 bases, there was a span of 4 bases. The germline CDR1 and CDR2 sequences are SGHAT and FQNNGV. The CDR3 DNA is TGTGCCAGCAGCTTAGGAGACTACGAGCAGTACTTC. Translated: CASSLGDYEQYF.

The chain is built from TRBV3-1 (or the pseudogene TRBV3-2) and TRBJ2-7; 10 nucleotides line up with TRBD2. Unmatched junction bases numbered 6, after V lost 0 bases and J lost 7 bases. This CDR3 has 15 residues. Germline V gives CDR1 LGHDT, CDR2 YNNKEL (reference sequence). CDR3 nucleotide sequence: TGTGCCAGCAGCCAAGATCCTAGCGGGAGTGCTGAGCAGTACTTC. This sequence encodes CASSQDPSGSAEQYF.

This sequence joins TRBV11-2 and TRBJ1-1; no clear D. Deletions cut 0 bases from V and 4 bases from J, with 9 bases between. The CDR3 is made up of 14 amino acids. CDR1 is SGHAT and CDR2 is FQNNGV in the germline V gene. CDR3: CASSLEGGRTEAFF. For the CDR3, the DNA is TGTGCCAGCAGCTTAGAGGGTGGGCGCACTGAAGCTTTCTTT. The complete variable domain, with remaining parts taken from reference TRBV11-2 and TRBJ1-1, reads EAGVAQSPRYKIIEKRQSVAFWCNPISGHATLYWYQQILGQGPKLLIQFQNNGVVDDSQLPKDRFSAERLKGVDSTLKIQPAKLEDSAVYLCASSLEGGRTEAFFGQGTRLTVV.

CDR3 protein: CASSLGRDRGREQYF. Here the CDR3 DNA reads TGTGCCAGCAGCTTAGGTAGGGACAGGGGTCGTGAGCAGTACTTC. The chain uses TRBV11-2 and TRBJ2-7; TRBD1 agrees at 10 bases. Germline V CDR1 and CDR2: SGHAT, FQNNGV. J gave up 7 bases and V 1 base, and 7 bases lay outside the gene matches. The CDR3 is 15 amino acids.

V is TRBV5-6 and J is TRBJ1-2, with D perhaps TRBD1 (5 bases). The CDR3 extends over 12 amino acids. Germline V gives CDR1 SGHDT, CDR2 YYEEEE. The V end was cut by 2 bases, the J end by 8 bases, with 10 bases between. The DNA for the CDR3 is TGTGCCAGCAGCTTCAGGGAGGCGGGCTACACCTTC. It codes for CASSFREAGYTF.

The rearrangement links TRBV5-1 to TRBJ2-5; 8 nucleotides align to TRBD2. This CDR3 spans 15 amino acids. Germline CDR1 reads SGHRS; CDR2 reads YFSETQ. Trimming took 4 bases from V and 3 from J; bases not matched to a gene: 8. The CDR3 loop is CASSGAGGLEETQYF. The DNA for the CDR3 is TGCGCCAGCAGCGGTGCGGGGGGCCTCGAAGAGACCCAGTACTTC.

This clone was observed once. The CDR3 protein is CASSDDRVGLHEQYF. The CDR3, as DNA: TGTGCCAGCAGTGACGACAGGGTGGGTTTGCACGAGCAGTACTTC. J is TRBJ2-7 and V is TRBV28, with 7 nucleotides matching TRBD1. Germline CDR1 MDHEN, CDR2 SYDVKM. J was trimmed by 5 bases and V by 5 bases; bases with no gene match: 12. The CDR3 is made up of 15 amino acids.

The V and J genes are TRBV6-4 and TRBJ2-2; 7 bases are shared with TRBD2. The CDR3 totals 14 residues. Per germline, CDR1 MRHNA and CDR2 SNTAGT. J was trimmed by 1 base and V by 9 bases; bases with no gene match: 5. The CDR3 region has the DNA TGTGCCAGTCAACTAGCGCTGAACACCGGGGAGCTGTTTTTT. Translated, it gives CASQLALNTGELFF.

This clone was detected a few times. One end of the junction fails to match germline, which may point to a read error. The genes are TRBV3-1 (or the pseudogene TRBV3-2) and TRBJ1-6, with D unclear. Germline CDR1 LGHDT, CDR2 YNNKEL (reference sequence). This CDR3 has 15 amino acids. The CDR3 here is CASGQPGVRSSPLHF. Here the CDR3 DNA reads TGTGCCAGCGGCCAGCCCGGGGTTCGTTCTTCACCCCTCCACTTT.

The chain couples TRBV6-2 or TRBV6-3 to TRBJ2-5; 7 bases match TRBD2. This CDR3 comprises 16 residues. CDR1 and CDR2 from the germline V gene are MNHEY and SVGEGT. Unmatched junction bases numbered 6, after V lost 0 bases and J lost 2 bases. The CDR3 sequence is CASSYSMGGVQETQYF. The DNA for the CDR3 is TGTGCCAGCAGTTACTCGATGGGGGGGGTACAAGAGACCCAGTACTTC.